These T cell receptor beta chains were read from a single sample in a study of blood T cell repertoires in COVID-19. This table comes from immunoSEQ multiplex PCR, and its TCRdb copy is limited to in-frame clones, with some not included. Of 100,000 to 150,000 clones in the sample, approximately 86% were seen once. Sequencing was done on a sample of peripheral blood. The receptors here all came from an older woman with COVID-19, enrolled during active disease. Each CDR3 is given with its conserved first and last residue. The order of the fields is V gene, D gene, clone size, J gene, CDR3 DNA, CDR3 protein. The D gene is left open where the match is weak. Clone size, where shown, is once, few, many, or a class for clones that have expanded.

v_call: TRBV3-1/TRBV3-2; d_call: -; clone_size: -; j_call: TRBJ2-1; cdr3_nt: TGTGCCAGCAGCCGGTACCGGGACACCGAGGAAAATGAGCAGTTCTTC; cdr3_aa: CASSRYRDTEENEQFF
v_call: TRBV28; d_call: -; clone_size: -; j_call: TRBJ2-1; cdr3_nt: TGTGCCAGCAGTTTACCCGCCCGCCTAGAGCAGTTCTTC; cdr3_aa: CASSLPARLEQFF
v_call: TRBV5-4; d_call: -; clone_size: -; j_call: TRBJ1-2; cdr3_nt: TGTGCCAGCAGCAGCATCAGGAACTATGGCTACACCTTC; cdr3_aa: CASSSIRNYGYTF
v_call: TRBV7-8; d_call: TRBD1; clone_size: -; j_call: TRBJ2-7; cdr3_nt: TGTGCCAGCAGGACAGGGGGAGGCTACGAGCAGTACTTC; cdr3_aa: CASRTGGGYEQYF
v_call: TRBV10-2; d_call: TRBD1; clone_size: -; j_call: TRBJ2-7; cdr3_nt: TGCGCCAGCGGTAGACCGGGACAGAGTTCCCACGAGCAGTACTTC; cdr3_aa: CASGRPGQSSHEQYF
v_call: TRBV3-1/TRBV3-2; d_call: -; clone_size: -; j_call: TRBJ2-7; cdr3_nt: TGTGCCAGCAGCCAACTAAGACAGGGAGGGACTAGCTCCTACGAGCAGTACTTC; cdr3_aa: CASSQLRQGGTSSYEQYF
v_call: TRBV29-1; d_call: TRBD2; clone_size: -; j_call: TRBJ2-3; cdr3_nt: TGCAGCGCCGGACTAGCGGGGGGGGATACGCAGTATTTT; cdr3_aa: CSAGLAGGDTQYF
v_call: TRBV3-1/TRBV3-2; d_call: -; clone_size: -; j_call: TRBJ2-5; cdr3_nt: TGTGCCAGCAGCCTCCCGACTAGTCGAGAGACCCAGTACTTC; cdr3_aa: CASSLPTSRETQYF
v_call: TRBV4-1; d_call: TRBD1; clone_size: -; j_call: TRBJ1-1; cdr3_nt: TGCGCCAGCAGCCAATCCCCGAGACAGGGGATCACTGAAGCTTTCTTT; cdr3_aa: CASSQSPRQGITEAFF
v_call: TRBV4-2; d_call: -; clone_size: -; j_call: TRBJ2-7; cdr3_nt: TGTGCCAGCAGCCAAGCCGAGGAGAGTGGCTACGAGCAGTACTTC; cdr3_aa: CASSQAEESGYEQYF
v_call: TRBV4-1; d_call: -; clone_size: -; j_call: TRBJ1-2; cdr3_nt: TGCGCCAGCAGCCAACTGAGCGTTAACTATGGCTACACCTTC; cdr3_aa: CASSQLSVNYGYTF
v_call: TRBV10-3; d_call: -; clone_size: once; j_call: TRBJ2-1; cdr3_nt: TGTGCCATCAGCGGGGGTGCGATTATTGAGCAGTTCTTC; cdr3_aa: CAISGGAIIEQFF
v_call: TRBV10-1; d_call: -; clone_size: -; j_call: TRBJ2-3; cdr3_nt: TGCGCCAGCTCCCCGGACTTCACAGATACGCAGTATTTT; cdr3_aa: CASSPDFTDTQYF
v_call: TRBV7-3; d_call: -; clone_size: -; j_call: TRBJ2-1; cdr3_nt: TGTGCCAGCAGCTTAGCAGGAAACTACAATGAGCAGTTCTTC; cdr3_aa: CASSLAGNYNEQFF
v_call: TRBV6-5; d_call: TRBD1; clone_size: -; j_call: TRBJ1-2; cdr3_nt: TGTGCCAGCAGTTACTCGGGACAGATTAACTATGGCTACACCTTC; cdr3_aa: CASSYSGQINYGYTF
v_call: TRBV6-6; d_call: -; clone_size: -; j_call: TRBJ1-1; cdr3_nt: TGTGCCAGCAGTTACTCCTTATCGGGGGGGCGGACTGAAGCTTTCTTT; cdr3_aa: CASSYSLSGGRTEAFF
v_call: TRBV3-1/TRBV3-2; d_call: -; clone_size: -; j_call: TRBJ2-3; cdr3_nt: TGTGCCAGCAGCCAAGCGGCCAGGGAAACAGATACGCAGTATTTT; cdr3_aa: CASSQAARETDTQYF
v_call: TRBV11-2; d_call: -; clone_size: -; j_call: TRBJ2-2; cdr3_nt: TGTGCCAGCAGCCCCGGGGGGCCGTACGGGGAGCTGTTTTTT; cdr3_aa: CASSPGGPYGELFF
v_call: TRBV5-1; d_call: -; clone_size: -; j_call: TRBJ1-4; cdr3_nt: TGCGCCAGCAGCTTGGGGGGACTGCTTAATGAAAAACTGTTTTTT; cdr3_aa: CASSLGGLLNEKLFF
v_call: TRBV7-9; d_call: -; clone_size: -; j_call: TRBJ2-2; cdr3_nt: TGTGCCAGCAGCCCCGGGGATACGAACACCGGGGAGCTGTTTTTT; cdr3_aa: CASSPGDTNTGELFF
v_call: TRBV5-5; d_call: TRBD1; clone_size: once; j_call: TRBJ2-2; cdr3_nt: TGTGCCAGCAGCCTTATGGCGAGGGGACAGTCGAACACCGGGGAGCTGTTTTTT; cdr3_aa: CASSLMARGQSNTGELFF
v_call: TRBV6-6; d_call: TRBD2; clone_size: once; j_call: TRBJ2-1; cdr3_nt: TGTGCCAGCAGCCGACCCGGGACTAGCGGAAACAATGAGCAGTTCTTC; cdr3_aa: CASSRPGTSGNNEQFF